The 8 T cell receptor beta chains presented below share a single source sample, sequenced in a study of CD4 and CD8 cells across lung adenocarcinoma regions. TCRdb reprocessed the PCR reads with MiXCR, giving one entry per CDR3 protein. This sample has 7,500 to 9,500 distinct CDR3 sequences; roughly 45% occur once, and the top ten carry around 20%. The specimen sequenced was CD4+ T cells from the margin of a lung tumor. These receptors all come from a female donor with lung adenocarcinoma. The CD4 and CD8 labels of this study may be unreliable.

A few counts support this clonotype. With a much larger clone just one base away, this may be a read error. The chain combines TRBV6-5 with TRBJ2-1, with TRBD1 matching 7 bases. The CDR3 consists of 15 residues. Germline assignment: CDR1 MNHEY and CDR2 SVGAGI. With V trimmed by 0 bases and J by 10 bases, 9 bases remained unmatched. CDR3: CASSYSYVVGGEQFF. In DNA form, the CDR3 reads TGTGCCAGCAGTTACTCCTACGTGGTAGGGGGCGAGCAGTTCTTC.

This clonotype has only a few counts. The chain couples TRBV3-1 to TRBJ2-3, with 10 nucleotides matching TRBD1. This CDR3 region has 15 residues. Germline V gene lookup returns CDR1 LGHDT and CDR2 YNNKEL (reference sequence). Trimming cost V 3 bases and J 1 base; bases outside gene matches: 1. CDR3 region: CASSQGTGGTDTQYF. In DNA form, the CDR3 reads TGTGCCAGCAGCCAGGGGACAGGGGGCACAGATACGCAGTATTTT.

In this sample, this clonotype turned up a few times. The rearrangement uses TRBV27 and TRBJ2-1, with 11 bases that match TRBD2. Per the germline V gene, CDR1 is MNHEY and CDR2 is SMNVEV (reference sequence). The CDR3 runs 17 residues. J gave up 4 bases and V 3 bases, and 8 bases lay outside the gene matches. Here the CDR3 reads CASSLYFSGRGYNEQFF. The CDR3 DNA reads TGTGCCAGCAGTTTGTATTTTAGCGGGAGGGGTTACAATGAGCAGTTCTTC.

The chain is built from TRBV7-9 and TRBJ2-3; D may be TRBD1 or TRBD2 (5 bases each). The CDR3 has 13 amino acids. The germline V and J ends were trimmed by 5 bases and 0 bases, with 6 bases remaining between them. Per the germline V gene, CDR1 is SEHNR and CDR2 is FQNEAQ (reference sequence). For the CDR3, the DNA is TGTGCCAGCAGCCGGGACAGCACAGATACGCAGTATTTT. Residues: CASSRDSTDTQYF.

This chain connects TRBV6-1 to TRBJ1-1; D is ambiguous. This CDR3 comprises 14 residues. CDR1 and CDR2 from the germline V gene are MNHNS and SASEGT. Trimming shortened V by 5 bases and J by 8 bases, and 18 bases separated the two germline ends. CDR3 sequence (DNA): TGTGCCAGCAGTAAGGGATCTGGGGTTACAGAAGCTTTCTTT. Translating gives CASSKGSGVTEAFF.

The genes are TRBV6-5 and TRBJ2-5; 8 nucleotides agree with TRBD2. With 0 bases clipped from V and 11 bases from J, the junction kept 11 bases outside the gene matches. Germline CDR1 reads MNHEY; CDR2 reads SVGAGI. The CDR3 contains 15 residues. The chain's CDR3 is CASSYSGGKREIQYF. Written as DNA, the CDR3 is TGTGCCAGCAGTTACTCGGGCGGGAAGCGGGAGATTCAGTACTTC.

The chain uses TRBV6-5 and TRBJ1-1; TRBD1 agrees at 10 bases. This CDR3 contains 15 residues. CDR1 is MNHEY and CDR2 is SVGAGI in the germline V gene. Losses at the gene ends were 4 bases for V and 2 bases for J; bases not matched to a gene: 4. The DNA for the CDR3 is TGTGCCAGCAGTTCGGGACAGGGGAAAAACACTGAAGCTTTCTTT. It codes for CASSSGQGKNTEAFF.

This clonotype was counted between two and nine times. The CDR3 spells CASSLVLVTRSYNEQFF. CDR3 nucleotides: TGTGCCAGCAGCTTAGTCCTCGTTACCCGGTCCTACAATGAGCAGTTCTTC. The V call is TRBV7-9, the J call TRBJ2-1; D is undetermined. V was trimmed by 1 base and J by 1 base, leaving 14 bases between them. Germline V gene data show CDR1 as SEHNR and CDR2 as FQNEAQ (reference sequence). This CDR3 is 17 amino acids long.